The 24 T cell receptor beta chains presented below share a single source sample, sequenced in a study of T cells after yellow fever vaccination. TCRdb processed the 5' RACE reads anew with MiXCR; each CDR3 protein has one entry. The sample comprises a few hundred thousand distinct CDR3 sequences, roughly 9% of which are singletons, and about 3.7% rests with the top ten. The sample was CD4+ T cells sorted from PBMCs, taken 5 days after the yellow fever booster vaccination. Receptor source: a man in his late teens or twenties who received the YFV17D yellow fever vaccine.

This clonotype was found a few times. CDR3 nucleotides: TGTGCCAGCAGCTTATACAGGGACGATAATTCACCCCTCCACTTT. It yields the protein CASSLYRDDNSPLHF. The V gene is TRBV7-9, the J gene TRBJ1-6; tentative D call: TRBD1 (6 bases). The CDR3 spans 15 residues. The V gene lost 2 bases and the J gene lost 5 bases, with 10 bases spanning the gap. Germline V gene data show CDR1 as SEHNR and CDR2 as FQNEAQ (reference sequence).

This clonotype was counted a few times. Germline and junction disagree at one end, which may indicate a read error. The chain combines TRBV12-5 with TRBJ1-2; 8 positions agree with TRBD1. The CDR3 is made up of 12 amino acids. From germline, CDR1 is LGHNT and CDR2 FRNRAP. The DNA of the CDR3 is TGTGCTAGTGGTCTCTGGACAGGGCGTACCTACTTC. This codes for CASGLWTGRTYF.

This chain joins TRBV20-1 and TRBJ2-3, with a possible D match to TRBD1 (5 bases). The CDR3 is 12 residues long. Per germline, CDR1 DFQATT and CDR2 SNEGSKA (reference sequence). The CDR3 DNA follows: TGCAGCGTAGCAGGGCCCACAGATACGCAGTATTTT. This translates into CSVAGPTDTQYF.

In this sample, this clonotype turned up a few times. V gene TRBV7-3 combines with J gene TRBJ2-5, with 9 positions matching TRBD1. The CDR3 extends over 15 amino acids. Looked up from germline, CDR1 is SGHTA and CDR2 is FQGTGA. J lost 5 bases, V lost 2 bases, and 6 bases had no gene match. The CDR3 nucleotides are TGTGCCAGCAGCTTACAACAGGGGGCCGGGGAGACCCAGTACTTC. Its protein product is CASSLQQGAGETQYF.

The V call is TRBV29-1, the J call TRBJ2-2, with no clear D. The CDR3 is made up of 10 amino acids. Trimming took 4 bases from V and 7 from J, leaving 4 bases between them. The germline gives CDR1 SQVTM, CDR2 ANQGSEA. The CDR3 DNA is TGCAGCGTTGCGGTCGGGGAGCTGTTTTTT. This gives the protein CSVAVGELFF.

The V and J genes are TRBV7-9 and TRBJ2-4, with D tentatively TRBD1 (5 bases). CDR1 SEHNR and CDR2 FQNEAQ come from the germline V gene (reference sequence). V lost 4 bases, J lost 0 bases, and 13 bases lay in between. The CDR3 loop spans 16 amino acids. The CDR3, as DNA: TGTGCCAGCAGCTCCAGGGTATCCCTAGCCAAAAACATTCAGTACTTC. This codes for CASSSRVSLAKNIQYF.

The gene calls are TRBV7-3 and TRBJ2-1; D is undetermined. V was cut by 1 base and J by 5 bases, with 3 bases left in between. Germline lookup yields CDR1 SGHTA and CDR2 FQGTGA. The CDR3 length is 12 residues. The CDR3 reads CASSLMDNEQFF. The DNA for the CDR3 is TGTGCCAGCAGCTTAATGGACAATGAGCAGTTCTTC.

The chain couples TRBV5-6 to TRBJ2-3, with D perhaps TRBD1 (6 bases). V was trimmed by 6 bases and J by 2 bases, leaving 16 bases between them. Germline loops: CDR1 SGHDT, CDR2 YYEEEE. The length of the CDR3 is 15 residues. CDR3 in DNA: TGTGCCAGCACCCTGCAGGGGTCCCACACAGATACGCAGTATTTT. This codes for CASTLQGSHTDTQYF.

This clonotype has only a few counts. The chain uses TRBV3-1 and TRBJ2-7; tentative D call: TRBD2 (5 bases). The V end lost 3 bases, the J end lost 6 bases, and 15 bases lay between the germline ends. The germline CDR1 and CDR2 sequences are LGHDT and YNNKEL (reference sequence). The CDR3 runs 14 residues. CDR3 in amino acids: CASSQRESRGEQYF. CDR3 DNA: TGTGCCAGCAGCCAGAGGGAATCACGGGGCGAGCAGTACTTC.

This clonotype was seen a handful of times. The chain employs TRBV12-3 or TRBV12-4 and TRBJ1-1; maybe TRBD1 (5 bases). This CDR3 region has 14 residues. Trimming took off 1 base at V and 11 bases at J, with 17 bases between the two ends. Here the CDR3 reads CASSLEPQGGGAFF. The CDR3 bases are TGTGCCAGCAGTTTAGAGCCCCAGGGTGGGGGTGCTTTCTTT.

This clonotype was detected ten times or more. The J gene is TRBJ2-7, the V gene TRBV5-5, with D possibly TRBD2 on 5 matching bases. The CDR3 is 15 residues long. Trimming stripped 4 bases from V and 2 bases from J, with 16 bases between. In germline, CDR1 is SGHKS, CDR2 YYEKEE (reference sequence). The CDR3 sequence: CASSMITSGTYEQYF. CDR3 sequence (DNA): TGTGCCAGCAGCATGATTACGTCCGGGACCTACGAGCAGTACTTC.

This clonotype was seen only a few times. The V and J genes are TRBV28 and TRBJ1-1, with 8 positions matching TRBD1. From germline, CDR1 is MDHEN and CDR2 SYDVKM. With V trimmed by 10 bases and J by 4 bases, 5 bases remained unmatched. This CDR3 comprises 12 residues. CDR3 sequence: CATNTGGTEAFF. The CDR3, as DNA: TGTGCCACCAATACAGGGGGCACTGAAGCTTTCTTT.

This clonotype was counted only a few times. The V call is TRBV20-1, the J call TRBJ2-7; 8 bases are shared with TRBD2. The CDR3 is 14 residues long. Germline V gene lookup returns CDR1 DFQATT and CDR2 SNEGSKA (reference sequence). Unmatched junction bases numbered 6, after V lost 5 bases and J lost 0 bases. The CDR3 DNA reads TGCAGTGCTCGAAAGCGGGGGACCTCCTACGAGCAGTACTTC. Its protein is CSARKRGTSYEQYF.

The chain uses TRBV12-3 or TRBV12-4 and TRBJ1-5; D is uncertain. V was pared by 3 bases and J by 3 bases, with 6 bases between. The length of the CDR3 is 13 residues. The CDR3 bases are TGTGCCAGCAGTTTCCAGGTCAATCAGCCCCAGCATTTT. Residues: CASSFQVNQPQHF.

This chain connects TRBV5-1 to TRBJ1-1; D is uncertain. CDR3 length: 15 residues. The germline V gene encodes CDR1 SGHRS and CDR2 YFSETQ. V was pared by 1 base and J by 7 bases, with 17 bases between. The CDR3: CASSLNPGETFEAFF. CDR3 coding DNA: TGCGCCAGCAGCTTGAACCCCGGGGAAACTTTTGAAGCTTTCTTT.

The chain couples TRBV5-1 to TRBJ2-7; 9 bases line up with TRBD2. The CDR3 length is 15 residues. Germline CDR1 SGHRS, CDR2 YFSETQ. Unmatched junction bases numbered 4, after V lost 0 bases and J lost 3 bases. CDR3 bases: TGCGCCAGCAGCTTGGGTGCAGCGGGGGGCTACGAGCAGTACTTC. Protein sequence: CASSLGAAGGYEQYF.

In its sample, this clonotype was seen a few times. V is TRBV18 and J is TRBJ1-4; D call uncertain. Between the trimmed V and J ends, which lost 0 bases and 7 bases, there was a span of 12 bases. This CDR3 is 15 amino acids long. The germline gives CDR1 KGHSH, CDR2 LQKENI. CDR3 nucleotides: TGTGCCAGCTCACCACCGGCAGGTGCCGGTGAAAAACTGTTTTTT. It is translated as CASSPPAGAGEKLFF.

In this sample, this clonotype turned up a few times. The chain has TRBV4-1 and TRBJ1-2; D gene ambiguous. The CDR3 has 16 amino acids. With 1 base removed from V and 14 bases from J, the gap between germline ends came to 26 bases. Germline V lookup: CDR1 MGHRA, CDR2 YSYEKL. The CDR3 sequence is CASSQALVSRYYFRTF. The CDR3 region has the DNA TGCGCCAGCAGCCAAGCCCTAGTCTCGCGTTACTATTTTCGGACCTTC.

The genes are TRBV10-3 and TRBJ1-2, with D possibly being TRBD1 (6 bases). CDR3 length equals 14 residues. CDR1 is ENHRY and CDR2 is SYGVKD in the germline V gene. Trimming pared 8 bases from V and 8 bases from J, leaving 21 bases between. The CDR3 here is CAIDKGAGEMGYTF. The CDR3 coding sequence is TGTGCCATCGATAAAGGGGCAGGGGAAATGGGCTACACCTTC.

The CDR3 DNA sequence: TGCGCCAGCAGCCTGGGACTAGCTGACCACAATGAGCAGTTCTTC. Translated: CASSLGLADHNEQFF. The chain links TRBV5-1 to TRBJ2-1; 9 bases map to TRBD2. The V gene end was trimmed by 4 bases and the J gene end by 5 bases; junction bases not matched to a gene: 7. The CDR3 is made up of 15 amino acids. In germline, CDR1 is SGHRS, CDR2 YFSETQ.

The chain joins TRBV7-2 to TRBJ1-5, with D possibly TRBD1 on 6 matching bases. The CDR3 is 15 residues long. Looked up from germline, CDR1 is SGHTA and CDR2 is FQGNSA. V gave up 5 bases and J gave up 3 bases, with 14 bases separating them. This chain's CDR3 is CASSLAGTLNQPQHF. The CDR3 DNA reads TGTGCCAGCAGCCTCGCGGGGACACTCAATCAGCCCCAGCATTTT. Using reference TRBV7-2 and TRBJ1-5 for the parts outside the CDR3, the full variable domain is GAGVSQSPSNKVTEKGKDVELRCDPISGHTALYWYRQSLGQGLEFLIYFQGNSAPDKSGLPSDRFSAERTGGSVSTLTIQRTQQEDSAVYLCASSLAGTLNQPQHFGDGTRLSIL.

The table lists this clonotype with a count of one. V gene TRBV20-1 combines with J gene TRBJ2-3, with TRBD1 as a possible D gene (6 bases). From germline, CDR1 is DFQATT and CDR2 SNEGSKA (reference sequence). V lost 0 bases and J 2 bases, leaving 15 bases between the germline ends. The CDR3 totals 16 residues. In DNA, the CDR3 is TGCAGTGCTAGAGATCTTAGGGGGACCGTCACAGATACGCAGTATTTT. Amino acids: CSARDLRGTVTDTQYF.

Only a few counts were recorded for this clonotype. V gene TRBV5-1 combines with J gene TRBJ1-1; D perhaps matches TRBD1 (6 bases). The V and J ends lost 0 bases and 0 bases respectively, with 15 bases between them. CDR1 is SGHRS, CDR2 YFSETQ, per germline. The CDR3 extends over 17 amino acids. The CDR3 DNA reads TGCGCCAGCAGCTTGGTTAGGGGGGCAGGGTTGAACACTGAAGCTTTCTTT. It encodes CASSLVRGAGLNTEAFF. The variable domain in full, with the rest retrieved from reference TRBV5-1 and TRBJ1-1, is KAGVTQTPRYLIKTRGQQVTLSCSPISGHRSVSWYQQTPGQGLQFLFEYFSETQRNKGNFPGRFSGRQFSNSRSEMNVSTLELGDSALYLCASSLVRGAGLNTEAFFGQGTRLTVV.

This clonotype was seen at least ten times. This rearrangement joins TRBV25-1 to TRBJ1-1, with TRBD1 matching over 8 bases. The V gene end was trimmed by 2 bases and the J gene end by 4 bases; junction bases not matched to a gene: 6. CDR1 is MGHDK, CDR2 SYGVNS, per germline. This CDR3 has 15 residues. CDR3: CASSEHGQGATEAFF. In DNA, the CDR3 is TGTGCCAGCAGTGAACATGGTCAGGGGGCCACTGAAGCTTTCTTT.